This T cell receptor beta chain was sequenced in a study of PD-1 blockade in classical Hodgkin lymphoma. Assay: immunoSEQ multiplex PCR; the TCRdb copy retains only in-frame clones and omits some. Altogether some 46,000 clones are present, 80% being singletons, with the ten largest covering approximately 21%. Details on this clone: Its cognate antigen is unknown.

Every one of the patients relapsed after autologous stem cell transplantation (brentuximab vedotin exposure was variable). Under best response, outcomes were complete response, partial response or progressive disease. Study-wide points: The authors have not defined what causes the repertoire differences, possibly disease activity or prior therapy. Those achieving complete response showed baseline diversity like newly diagnosed patients.

Germline V gene data show CDR1 as MDHEN and CDR2 as SYDVKM. This CDR3 contains 14 residues. Trimming left V 6 bases short and J 8 bases short, with 19 bases between. The chain couples TRBV28 to TRBJ1-1, with a weak D call TRBD1 (6 bases). The sequence came from a human donor with classical Hodgkin lymphoma. The input for sequencing was peripheral blood mononuclear cells (PBMCs), taken before the second cycle of nivolumab. The CDR3 bases are TGTGCCAGCAGAAGACAGGAGACCGACGGGGAAGCTTTCTTT. This codes for CASRRQETDGEAFF.